The 8 T cell receptor beta chains presented below share a single source sample, sequenced in a study of T cells expressing NK-cell markers (dated by TCRdb to about 2020). The method behind the library was 5' RACE. Sequencing relied on an Illumina HiSeq 2000. TCRdb reprocessed the reads and assigns one entry to each CDR3 protein sequence, leaving out DNA. The data table for this sample lists 440,000 or so distinct CDR3 sequences. The ten largest clones represent 6% to 9.5% of the sample. Sequenced material: blood T cells: a sorted CD56 or NKG2C T cell subset, CD4+ or CD8+ T cells, or bulk PBMC T cells (not recorded which). The receptors shown here come from a woman aged 18-69 years in good health.

The CDR3 protein is CAGGYSYNEQFF. The genes are TRBV12-3 or TRBV12-4 and TRBJ2-1; the TCRdb D gene call, TRBD1, has no DNA to confirm it. The CDR3 spans 12 residues.

The chain is built from TRBV28 and TRBJ2-7; TCRdb returns TRBD1, unconfirmable since there is no DNA. Germline CDR1 is MDHEN and CDR2 is SYDVKM. The CDR3 is 16 residues long. CDR3 region: CASSLSGQGASGEQYF.

V and J are TRBV7-2 and TRBJ1-2; without DNA, the TCRdb call of TRBD1 cannot be checked. The CDR3 loop spans 12 amino acids. The germline gives CDR1 SGHTA, CDR2 FQGNSA. The CDR3 loop reads CASSLQGYGYTF. Variable domain in full (rest from reference TRBV7-2 and TRBJ1-2): GAGVSQSPSNKVTEKGKDVELRCDPISGHTALYWYRQSLGQGLEFLIYFQGNSAPDKSGLPSDRFSAERTGGSVSTLTIQRTQQEDSAVYLCASSLQGYGYTFGSGTRLTVV.

The rearrangement joins TRBV7-3 to TRBJ1-1; without DNA, the TCRdb call of TRBD1 cannot be checked. The germline V gene encodes CDR1 SGHTA and CDR2 FQGTGA. The CDR3 runs to 16 residues. CDR3 protein: CASSPTPTGGLAEAFF.

The chain combines TRBV6-2 or TRBV6-3 with TRBJ1-2. Germline lookup yields CDR1 MNHEY and CDR2 SVGEGT. The CDR3 covers 12 residues. CDR3 amino acids: CASRARLYGYTF.

The chain uses TRBV12-3 or TRBV12-4 and TRBJ1-2; the TCRdb call, TRBD1, lacks DNA for checking. The CDR3 is 14 residues long. The chain's CDR3 is CASSYLDRTYGYTF.

The chain recombines TRBV7-3 with TRBJ2-5; TCRdb's D call of TRBD1 is untestable without DNA. The CDR3 sequence is 15 residues long. Germline lookup yields CDR1 SGHTA and CDR2 FQGTGA. CDR3 loop: CASSFQGTGTETQYF.

This chain uses TRBV28 with TRBJ2-7. The CDR3 is made up of 12 amino acids. Germline CDR1 is MDHEN and CDR2 is SYDVKM. The CDR3 loop reads CASSLYSYEQYF.